This T cell receptor beta chain was retrieved from a study of blood T cell repertoires in COVID-19. This clone was seen only a few times. The CDR3 has 17 amino acids. Germline V gene data show CDR1 as SGHNT and CDR2 as YYREEE (reference sequence). V lost 3 bases and J lost 10; bases outside the gene matches: 14. Original analysis: Amplification from reference gene primers served as the basis for estimated nucleated cell counts. The protocol was immunoSEQ multiplex PCR, while the TCRdb copy is restricted to in-frame clones and leaves out a portion. V and J calls and clone size are those listed in that table; D and trimming were worked out from the DNA. The table includes around 160,000 clones, approximately 80% detected once. In terms of age and location, participants ranged from about 18 to 95 years and lived in approximately 24 US areas. Participants' own reports of clinical history determined their cohort assignment. Either two negative PCRs, clearance, or symptom resolution qualified Cohort 3 donors as recovered.

The sequenced sample consisted of PBMCs or T cells enriched from blood (not recorded which). This TCR derives from a man in his forties who had recovered from COVID-19. The V call is TRBV5-4, the J call TRBJ2-1, with 12 bases fitting TRBD2. CDR3 nucleotide sequence: TGTGCCAGCAGCTCAGCTAGCGGGGGGGCCGGTTGGGAAGAGCAGTTCTTC. It specifies CASSSASGGAGWEEQFF. Looking up the rest from reference TRBV5-4 and TRBJ2-1 gives the full variable domain: ETGVTQSPTHLIKTRGQQVTLRCSSQSGHNTVSWYQQALGQGPQFIFQYYREEENGRGNFPPRFSGLQFPNYSSELNVNALELDDSALYLCASSSASGGAGWEEQFFGPGTRLTVL.